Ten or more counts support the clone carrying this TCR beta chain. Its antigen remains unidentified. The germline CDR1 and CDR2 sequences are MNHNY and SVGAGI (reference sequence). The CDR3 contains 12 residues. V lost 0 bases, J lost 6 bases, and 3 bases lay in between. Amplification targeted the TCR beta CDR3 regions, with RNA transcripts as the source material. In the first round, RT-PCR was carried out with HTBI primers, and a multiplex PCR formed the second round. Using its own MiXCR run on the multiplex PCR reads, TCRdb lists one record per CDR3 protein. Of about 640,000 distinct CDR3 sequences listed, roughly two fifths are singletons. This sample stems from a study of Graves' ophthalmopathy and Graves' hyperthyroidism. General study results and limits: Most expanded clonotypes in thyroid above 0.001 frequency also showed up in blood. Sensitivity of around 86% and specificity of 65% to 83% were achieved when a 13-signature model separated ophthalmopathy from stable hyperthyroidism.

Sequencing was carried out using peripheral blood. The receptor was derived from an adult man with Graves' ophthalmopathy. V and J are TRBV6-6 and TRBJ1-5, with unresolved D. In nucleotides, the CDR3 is TGTGCCAGCAGTTACTCGAGTCAGCCCCAGCATTTT. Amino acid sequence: CASSYSSQPQHF.